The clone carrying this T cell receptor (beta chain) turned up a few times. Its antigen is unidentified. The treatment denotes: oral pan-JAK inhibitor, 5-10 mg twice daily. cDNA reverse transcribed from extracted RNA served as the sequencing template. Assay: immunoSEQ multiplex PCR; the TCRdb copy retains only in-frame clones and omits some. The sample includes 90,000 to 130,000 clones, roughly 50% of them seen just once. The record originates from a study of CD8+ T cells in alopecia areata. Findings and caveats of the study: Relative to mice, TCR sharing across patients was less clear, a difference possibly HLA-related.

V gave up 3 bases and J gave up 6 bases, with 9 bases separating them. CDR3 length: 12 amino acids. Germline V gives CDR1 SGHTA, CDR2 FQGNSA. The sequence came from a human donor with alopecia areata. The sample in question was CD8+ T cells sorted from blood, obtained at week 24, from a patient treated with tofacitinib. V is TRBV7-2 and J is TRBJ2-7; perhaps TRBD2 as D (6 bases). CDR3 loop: CASSFLAPEQYF. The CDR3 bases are TGTGCCAGCAGCTTCCTAGCGCCCGAGCAGTACTTC.